Listed below are T cell receptor beta chains from one sample, sequenced in a study of response to subunit inactivated influenza vaccine. TCRdb re-called the RT-PCR reads through MiXCR, storing one row per CDR3 protein. The repertoire includes over 400,000 distinct CDR3 sequences, 10% to 15% of them detected once, and about an eighth sits in the top ten. The starting material was PBMCs from blood, obtained 40 to 50 days after vaccination. These receptors all stem from a man between 50 and 59 years old who received an inactivated influenza vaccine. Each CDR3 is given with its conserved first and last residue. A D gene is named only where the DNA matches it firmly. Rows give clone size only sometimes, using once, few, many, or a class for an expanded clone.

clone_size j_call v_call d_call cdr3_aa cdr3_nt
many TRBJ1-1 TRBV4-1 . CASSPIRGGKTEAFF TGCGCCAGCAGCCCGATAAGGGGGGGGAAAACTGAAGCTTTCTTT
. TRBJ2-7 TRBV20-1 TRBD1 CSAKKTGGNYEQYF TGCAGTGCTAAGAAGACAGGGGGGAACTACGAGCAGTACTTC
few TRBJ2-5 TRBV7-9 . CASAPGAGETQYF TGTGCCAGTGCGCCGGGGGCAGGAGAGACCCAGTACTTC
few TRBJ2-1 TRBV6-2/TRBV6-3 TRBD1 CASSYRQGVSYNEQFF TGTGCCAGCAGTTACCGACAGGGGGTATCCTACAATGAGCAGTTCTTC
few TRBJ1-1 TRBV20-1 . CSASFSIGGTEAFF TGCAGTGCTAGCTTTAGCATTGGCGGCACTGAAGCTTTCTTT
many TRBJ2-5 TRBV5-5 . CASSLGAVGETQYF TGTGCCAGCAGCCTCGGCGCCGTGGGGGAGACCCAGTACTTC
many TRBJ2-7 TRBV11-2 . CASSLLHRPPTYEQYF TGTGCCAGCAGCTTACTCCACAGGCCCCCCACCTACGAGCAGTACTTC
. TRBJ2-1 TRBV7-3 TRBD2 CASSLTNSLTSGSNEQFF TGTGCCAGCAGCTTAACGAATTCTCTCACTAGCGGGAGCAATGAGCAGTTCTTC
few TRBJ2-1 TRBV12-3/TRBV12-4 . CASSTGLATEQFF TGTGCCAGCTCCACCGGGCTGGCCACTGAGCAGTTCTTC
. TRBJ1-5 TRBV6-2/TRBV6-3 . CASSYSRRGGNQPQHF TGTGCCAGCAGTTACTCCCGCCGGGGAGGCAATCAGCCCCAGCATTTT
. TRBJ1-1 TRBV5-5 TRBD1 CASSLVQGWRTEAFF TGTGCCAGCAGCTTGGTACAGGGGTGGAGGACTGAAGCTTTCTTT
. TRBJ2-3 TRBV12-3/TRBV12-4 . CASSPGRPYTDTQYF TGTGCCAGCAGCCCAGGGCGCCCTTACACAGATACGCAGTATTTT
many TRBJ1-6 TRBV5-1 TRBD1 CASSTQGGFNSPLHF TGCGCCAGCAGCACACAGGGGGGATTTAATTCACCCCTCCACTTT
few TRBJ1-2 TRBV19 TRBD1 CASSIGGSAGGNYGYTF TGTGCCAGTAGTATAGGCGGCTCGGCAGGGGGGAACTATGGCTACACCTTC
few TRBJ2-7 TRBV20-1 . CSARDHPYEQYF TGCAGTGCTCGGGACCACCCCTACGAGCAGTACTTC
few TRBJ2-7 TRBV7-2 TRBD2 CASSLLAKSYEQYF TGTGCCAGCAGCCTACTAGCGAAGTCCTACGAGCAGTACTTC
few TRBJ2-3 TRBV5-1 . CASSLQAWDTQYF TGCGCCAGCAGCTTGCAAGCTTGGGATACGCAGTATTTT
few TRBJ1-2 TRBV4-2 . CASSQEAGQYTF TGTGCCAGCAGCCAAGAAGCAGGGCAATACACCTTC
. TRBJ2-3 TRBV7-2 . CASSLDGVFTDTQYF TGTGCCAGCAGCTTGGACGGGGTTTTCACAGATACGCAGTATTTT
. TRBJ2-3 TRBV6-5 . CASSFLTPGPGGTDTQYF TGTGCCAGCAGTTTCCTAACCCCGGGCCCTGGGGGCACAGATACGCAGTATTTT
. TRBJ2-5 TRBV10-3 . CAISELGTRETQYF TGTGCCATCAGTGAGCTGGGGACAAGGGAGACCCAGTACTTC
many TRBJ1-5 TRBV29-1 . CSVGAGNSNQPQHF TGCAGCGTTGGGGCAGGGAATAGCAATCAGCCCCAGCATTTT